These 27 T cell receptor beta chains originate from one sample sequenced in a study of monozygotic twins with inflammatory bowel disease. TCRdb processed the 5' RACE reads again and assigns one entry to each CDR3 protein, with no DNA. The record lists some 100,000 distinct CDR3 sequences, of which the ten most abundant hold 9.5% to 15%. Sequencing was carried out using blood. These receptors were obtained from a human donor with ulcerative colitis or Crohn's disease, or a healthy co-twin of an affected twin (not recorded which).

The chain uses TRBV28 and TRBJ2-3; TCRdb's assignment of TRBD1 cannot be checked, as there is no DNA. Germline V gene lookup returns CDR1 MDHEN and CDR2 SYDVKM. The CDR3 length is 14 residues. The chain's CDR3 is CASSSGQRTDTQYF.

V is TRBV18 and J is TRBJ1-1; TCRdb proposes TRBD1, but this gene call is untestable without DNA. Per the germline V gene, CDR1 is KGHSH and CDR2 is LQKENI. This CDR3 is built from 15 residues. CDR3 protein: CASSPSGQRATEAFF. Complete variable domain (other parts from reference TRBV18 and TRBJ1-1): NAGVMQNPRHLVRRRGQEARLRCSPMKGHSHVYWYRQLPEEGLKFMVYLQKENIIDESGMPKERFSAEFPKEGPSILRIQQVVRGDSAAYFCASSPSGQRATEAFFGQGTRLTVV.

This chain joins TRBV20-1 and TRBJ2-1; TCRdb's D call of TRBD2 is untestable without DNA. Per the germline V gene, CDR1 is DFQATT and CDR2 is SNEGSKA (reference sequence). There are 17 residues in the CDR3. This chain's CDR3 is CSARDLGGGNTYNEQFF.

This chain links TRBV29-1 with TRBJ2-7; checking the TCRdb D call of TRBD2 is not possible without DNA. Germline V gene sequence: CDR1 SQVTM, CDR2 ANQGSEA. This CDR3 region has 14 residues. This chain's CDR3 is CSPNRGTSVYEQYF.

The gene calls are TRBV5-1 and TRBJ2-7; checking the TCRdb D call of TRBD1 is not possible without DNA. The CDR3 runs 15 residues. In germline, CDR1 is SGHRS, CDR2 YFSETQ. CDR3 in amino acids: CASSLGTGRLYEQYF.

CDR3 in amino acids: CASSQSGNNEQFF. The chain is built from TRBV4-1 and TRBJ2-1; the D gene TCRdb calls, TRBD2, cannot be checked with no DNA. This CDR3 comprises 13 residues. Germline V lookup: CDR1 MGHRA, CDR2 YSYEKL.

The V and J genes are TRBV7-2 and TRBJ1-4. The CDR3 extends over 15 amino acids. The germline V gene encodes CDR1 SGHTA and CDR2 FQGNSA. The CDR3 region is CASSLVASTNEKLFF.

This chain links TRBV5-1 with TRBJ2-2; as DNA is missing, the TRBD1 call by TCRdb cannot be tested. CDR3 length: 16 amino acids. Per germline, CDR1 SGHRS and CDR2 YFSETQ. The chain's CDR3 is CASSTRADTNTGELFF. Supplemented by reference TRBV5-1 and TRBJ2-2, the full variable domain reads KAGVTQTPRYLIKTRGQQVTLSCSPISGHRSVSWYQQTPGQGLQFLFEYFSETQRNKGNFPGRFSGRQFSNSRSEMNVSTLELGDSALYLCASSTRADTNTGELFFGEGSRLTVL.

The rearrangement uses TRBV18 and TRBJ1-1; TCRdb returns TRBD1, unconfirmable since there is no DNA. Per the germline V gene, CDR1 is KGHSH and CDR2 is LQKENI. CDR3 length equals 15 residues. CDR3 protein: CASSPVGDRTTEAFF.

The genes are TRBV6-5 and TRBJ1-6. This CDR3 is built from 15 residues. Looked up from germline, CDR1 is MNHEY and CDR2 is SVGAGI. The CDR3 here is CASSYSGPYNSPLHF.

The J gene is TRBJ2-2, the V gene TRBV7-2. Germline CDR1 SGHTA, CDR2 FQGNSA. The CDR3 covers 15 residues. The CDR3 protein is CASSLPTLGSGELFF.

J is TRBJ2-5 and V is TRBV12-3 or TRBV12-4; TCRdb reports TRBD1, a call that lacks DNA to check it against. The CDR3 has 15 residues. CDR3 sequence reads: CASKPDRGYQETQYF.

The V and J genes are TRBV12-3 or TRBV12-4 and TRBJ1-1. This CDR3 is 14 amino acids long. The CDR3 spells CASSTGLLNTEAFF.

The chain joins TRBV9 to TRBJ2-7; TCRdb selects TRBD1, and the lack of DNA leaves this call unchecked. Germline CDR1 reads SGDLS; CDR2 reads YYNGEE. This CDR3 has 15 amino acids. The CDR3 reads CASSEGRQSDYEQYF.

The CDR3 here is CASSLAPTRGSYEQYF. V gene TRBV12-3 or TRBV12-4 combines with J gene TRBJ2-7. This CDR3 is 16 amino acids long.

V and J are TRBV7-2 and TRBJ2-5; the TRBD2 assignment by TCRdb is unverifiable without DNA. Germline loops: CDR1 SGHTA, CDR2 FQGNSA. CDR3 length: 14 amino acids. Here the CDR3 reads CASSLATGGETQYF.

This rearrangement joins TRBV20-1 to TRBJ2-2; as DNA is missing, the TRBD1 call by TCRdb cannot be tested. The CDR3 covers 14 residues. The germline V gene has CDR1 DFQATT and CDR2 SNEGSKA (reference sequence). CDR3 in amino acids: CSAPRTGLTGELFF.

The chain carries TRBV12-3 or TRBV12-4 and TRBJ1-3. This CDR3 contains 12 residues. CDR3 amino acids: CASSFSGNTIYF.

This chain joins TRBV3-1 and TRBJ1-2; lacking DNA, the TRBD1 call made by TCRdb goes unchecked. CDR1 and CDR2 (germline): LGHDT, YNNKEL (reference sequence). The CDR3 sequence is 16 residues long. The CDR3 here is CASSLEIEARGGGYTF.

This chain's CDR3 is CASSWDNTYEQYF. The chain combines TRBV5-1 with TRBJ2-7. The CDR3 loop spans 13 amino acids. Germline CDR1 is SGHRS and CDR2 is YFSETQ.

The chain carries TRBV3-1 and TRBJ1-1. Germline assignment: CDR1 LGHDT and CDR2 YNNKEL (reference sequence). The CDR3 runs 13 residues. The CDR3 here is CASSQSWNTEAFF.

The chain couples TRBV10-3 to TRBJ2-2; TCRdb reports TRBD1, a call that lacks DNA to check it against. The germline CDR1 and CDR2 sequences are ENHRY and SYGVKD. CDR3 length equals 16 residues. The CDR3 loop is CAISPRGTKNTGELFF.

The rearrangement links TRBV28 to TRBJ2-5; as DNA is missing, the TRBD2 call by TCRdb cannot be tested. CDR1 is MDHEN, CDR2 SYDVKM, per germline. This CDR3 contains 17 residues. The CDR3: CASSQPGLAGGARAQYF.

The chain recombines TRBV7-8 with TRBJ1-1; there is no DNA to check the TCRdb D call of TRBD1. The germline V gene has CDR1 SGHVS and CDR2 FQNEAQ. CDR3 length: 13 residues. The CDR3 here is CASSFNRDTEAFF.

The chain has TRBV5-1 and TRBJ2-7; TCRdb's D call, TRBD1, is unchecked because there is no DNA. The CDR3 consists of 13 residues. Germline V gives CDR1 SGHRS, CDR2 YFSETQ. The CDR3 loop reads CASSSPQGYEQYF. Filled out from reference TRBV5-1 and TRBJ2-7, the complete variable domain reads KAGVTQTPRYLIKTRGQQVTLSCSPISGHRSVSWYQQTPGQGLQFLFEYFSETQRNKGNFPGRFSGRQFSNSRSEMNVSTLELGDSALYLCASSSPQGYEQYFGPGTRLTVT.

This chain links TRBV25-1 with TRBJ2-1; TCRdb's D call of TRBD2 is untestable without DNA. Per germline, CDR1 MGHDK and CDR2 SYGVNS. The CDR3 is 18 residues long. CDR3 amino acids: CASSEVRGLKGSYNEQFF. The whole variable domain, remainder taken from reference TRBV25-1 and TRBJ2-1, is EADIYQTPRYLVIGTGKKITLECSQTMGHDKMYWYQQDPGMELHLIHYSYGVNSTEKGDLSSESTVSRIRTEHFPLTLESARPSHTSQYLCASSEVRGLKGSYNEQFFGPGTRLTVL.

This chain connects TRBV19 to TRBJ1-2. The CDR3 covers 14 residues. Germline V lookup: CDR1 LNHDA, CDR2 SQIVND (reference sequence). The CDR3 region is CAARRGTTNYGYTF.